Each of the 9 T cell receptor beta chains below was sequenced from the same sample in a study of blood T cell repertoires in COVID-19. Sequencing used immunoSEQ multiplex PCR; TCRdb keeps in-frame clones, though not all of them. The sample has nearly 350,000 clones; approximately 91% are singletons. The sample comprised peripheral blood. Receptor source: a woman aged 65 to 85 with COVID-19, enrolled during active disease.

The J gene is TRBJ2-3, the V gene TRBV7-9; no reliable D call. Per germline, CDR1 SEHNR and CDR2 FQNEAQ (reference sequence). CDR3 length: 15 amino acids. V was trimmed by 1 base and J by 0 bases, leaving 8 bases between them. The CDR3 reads CASSLVAASTDTQYF. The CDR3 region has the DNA TGTGCCAGCAGCTTAGTCGCGGCTAGCACAGATACGCAGTATTTT.

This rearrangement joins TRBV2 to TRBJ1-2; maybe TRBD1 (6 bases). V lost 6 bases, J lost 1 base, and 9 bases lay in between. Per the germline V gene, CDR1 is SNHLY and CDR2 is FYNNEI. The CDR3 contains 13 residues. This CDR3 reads CASSQGGNYGYTF. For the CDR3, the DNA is TGTGCCAGCAGCCAAGGGGGTAACTATGGCTACACCTTC.

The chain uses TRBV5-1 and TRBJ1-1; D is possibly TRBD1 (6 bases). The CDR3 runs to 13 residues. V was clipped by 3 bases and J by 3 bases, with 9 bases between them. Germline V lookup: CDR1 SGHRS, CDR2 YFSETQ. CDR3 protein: CASSWEGDTEAFF. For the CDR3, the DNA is TGCGCCAGCAGCTGGGAGGGGGACACTGAAGCTTTCTTT.

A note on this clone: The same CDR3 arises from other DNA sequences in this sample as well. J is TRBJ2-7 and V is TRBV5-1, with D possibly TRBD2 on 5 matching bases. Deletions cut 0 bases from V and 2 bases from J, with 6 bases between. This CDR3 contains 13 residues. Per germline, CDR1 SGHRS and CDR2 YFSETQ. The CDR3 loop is CASSLAGTYEQYF. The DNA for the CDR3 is TGCGCCAGCAGCTTGGCCGGGACCTACGAGCAGTACTTC.

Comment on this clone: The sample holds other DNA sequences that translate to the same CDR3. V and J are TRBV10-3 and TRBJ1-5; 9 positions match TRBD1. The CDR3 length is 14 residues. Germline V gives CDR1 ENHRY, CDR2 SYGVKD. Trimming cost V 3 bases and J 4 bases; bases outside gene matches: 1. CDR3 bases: TGTGCCATCAGTGAAGACAGGGGGAATCAGCCCCAGCATTTT. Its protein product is CAISEDRGNQPQHF.

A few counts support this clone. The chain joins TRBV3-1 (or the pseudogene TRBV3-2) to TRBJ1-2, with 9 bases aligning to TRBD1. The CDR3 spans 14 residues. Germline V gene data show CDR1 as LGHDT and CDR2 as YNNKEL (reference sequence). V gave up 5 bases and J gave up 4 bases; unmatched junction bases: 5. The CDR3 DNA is TGTGCCAGCAGCTCGGGACAGGGAGGCTATGGCTACACCTTC. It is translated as CASSSGQGGYGYTF.

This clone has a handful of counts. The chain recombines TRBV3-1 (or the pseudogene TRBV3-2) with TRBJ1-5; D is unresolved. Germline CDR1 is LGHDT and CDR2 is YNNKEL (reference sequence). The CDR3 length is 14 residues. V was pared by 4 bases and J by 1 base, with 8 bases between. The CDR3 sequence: CASSLGLSNQPQHF. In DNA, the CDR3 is TGTGCCAGCAGCCTCGGACTGAGCAATCAGCCCCAGCATTTT.

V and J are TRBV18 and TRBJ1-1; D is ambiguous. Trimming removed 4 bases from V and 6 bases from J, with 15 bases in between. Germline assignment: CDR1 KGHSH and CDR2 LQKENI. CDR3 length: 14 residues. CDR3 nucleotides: TGTGCCAGCTCACGTGAGGCGGGAGGGTCTGAAGCTTTCTTT. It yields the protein CASSREAGGSEAFF.

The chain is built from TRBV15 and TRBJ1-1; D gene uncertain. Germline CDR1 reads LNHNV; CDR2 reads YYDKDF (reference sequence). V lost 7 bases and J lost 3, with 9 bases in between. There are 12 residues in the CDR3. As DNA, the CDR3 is TGTGCCACCACAGGAAGCCACACTGAAGCTTTCTTT. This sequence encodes CATTGSHTEAFF.